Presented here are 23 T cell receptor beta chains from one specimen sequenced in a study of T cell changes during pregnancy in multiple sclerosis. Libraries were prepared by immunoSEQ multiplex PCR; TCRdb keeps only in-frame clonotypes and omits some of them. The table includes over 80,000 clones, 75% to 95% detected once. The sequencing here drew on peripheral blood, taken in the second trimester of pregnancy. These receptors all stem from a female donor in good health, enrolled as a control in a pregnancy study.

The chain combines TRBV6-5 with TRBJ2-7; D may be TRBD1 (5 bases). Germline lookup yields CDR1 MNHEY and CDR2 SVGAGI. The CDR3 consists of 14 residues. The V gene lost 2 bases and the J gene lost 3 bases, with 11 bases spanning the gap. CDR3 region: CASSYHTGSYEQYF. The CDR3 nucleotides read TGTGCCAGCAGTTACCACACAGGTAGCTACGAGCAGTACTTC.

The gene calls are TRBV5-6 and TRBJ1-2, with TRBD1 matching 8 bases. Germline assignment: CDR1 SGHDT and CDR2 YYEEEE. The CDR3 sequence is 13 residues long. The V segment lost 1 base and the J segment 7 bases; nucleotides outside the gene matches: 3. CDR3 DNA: TGTGCCAGCAGCTTGTACAGGGGGGTTGGCTACACCTTC. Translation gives CASSLYRGVGYTF.

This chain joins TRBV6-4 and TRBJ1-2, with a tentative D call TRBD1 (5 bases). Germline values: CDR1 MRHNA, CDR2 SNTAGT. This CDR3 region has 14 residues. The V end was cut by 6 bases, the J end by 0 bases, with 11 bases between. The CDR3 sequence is CASRQTASNYGYTF. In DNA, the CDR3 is TGTGCCAGCAGACAGACAGCGTCTAACTATGGCTACACCTTC.

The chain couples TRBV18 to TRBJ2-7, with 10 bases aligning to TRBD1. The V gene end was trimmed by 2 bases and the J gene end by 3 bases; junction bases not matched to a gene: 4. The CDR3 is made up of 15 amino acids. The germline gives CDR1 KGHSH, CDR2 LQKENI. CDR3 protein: CASSPGQGGVYEQYF. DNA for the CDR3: TGTGCCAGCTCACCAGGACAGGGGGGAGTCTACGAGCAGTACTTC.

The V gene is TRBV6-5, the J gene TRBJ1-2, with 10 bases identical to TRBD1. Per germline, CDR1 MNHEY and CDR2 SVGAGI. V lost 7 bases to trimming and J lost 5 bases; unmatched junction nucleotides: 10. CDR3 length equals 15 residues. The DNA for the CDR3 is TGTGCCAGCATCCGATCAGGACAGGGGGGATATGGCTACACCTTC. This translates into CASIRSGQGGYGYTF.

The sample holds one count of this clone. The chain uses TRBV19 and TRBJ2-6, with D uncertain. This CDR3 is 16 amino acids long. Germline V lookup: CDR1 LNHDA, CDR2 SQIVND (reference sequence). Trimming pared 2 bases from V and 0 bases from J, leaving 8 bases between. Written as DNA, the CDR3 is TGTGCCAGTAGTATAAATTTCCGCTCTGGGGCCAACGTCCTGACTTTC. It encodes CASSINFRSGANVLTF.

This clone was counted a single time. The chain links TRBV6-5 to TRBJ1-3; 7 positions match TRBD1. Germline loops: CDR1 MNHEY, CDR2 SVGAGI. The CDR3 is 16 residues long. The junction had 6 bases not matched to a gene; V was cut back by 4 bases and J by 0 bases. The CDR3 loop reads CASSSPTGSSGNTIYF. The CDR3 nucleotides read TGTGCCAGCAGTTCCCCGACAGGGAGCTCTGGAAACACCATATATTTT.

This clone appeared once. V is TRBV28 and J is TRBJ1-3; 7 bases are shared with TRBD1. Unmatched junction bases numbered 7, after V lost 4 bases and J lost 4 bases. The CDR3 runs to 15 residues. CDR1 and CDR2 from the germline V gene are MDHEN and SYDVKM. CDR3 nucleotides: TGTGCCAGCAGTTCGGTGGACAGGCAGGGAAACACCATATATTTT. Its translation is CASSSVDRQGNTIYF.

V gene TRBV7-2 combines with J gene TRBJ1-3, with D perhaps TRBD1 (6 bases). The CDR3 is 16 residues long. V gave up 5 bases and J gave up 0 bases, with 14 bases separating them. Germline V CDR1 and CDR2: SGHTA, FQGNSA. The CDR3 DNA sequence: TGTGCCAGCAGCCGCGGACAGTTACGCTCTGGAAACACCATATATTTT. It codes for CASSRGQLRSGNTIYF.

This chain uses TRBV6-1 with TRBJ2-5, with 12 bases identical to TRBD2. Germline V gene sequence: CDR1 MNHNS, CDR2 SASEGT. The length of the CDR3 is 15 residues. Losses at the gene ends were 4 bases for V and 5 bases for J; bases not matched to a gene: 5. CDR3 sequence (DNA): TGTGCCAGCAGTGCACGGACTAGCGGGGCGGAGACCCAGTACTTC. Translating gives CASSARTSGAETQYF.

The CDR3 region has the DNA TGTGCCAGCAGTTTGCTAGCGGGGGTACACACAGATACGCAGTATTTT. Its protein is CASSLLAGVHTDTQYF. The chain is built from TRBV27 and TRBJ2-3, with 10 positions matching TRBD2. V was pared by 3 bases and J by 2 bases, with 5 bases of the junction left unmatched. The germline CDR1 and CDR2 sequences are MNHEY and SMNVEV (reference sequence). This CDR3 spans 16 amino acids.

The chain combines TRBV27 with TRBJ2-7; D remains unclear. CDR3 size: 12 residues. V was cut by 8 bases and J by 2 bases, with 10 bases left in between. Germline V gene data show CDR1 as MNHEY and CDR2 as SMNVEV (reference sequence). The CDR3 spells CASRSGAYEQYF. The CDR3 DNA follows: TGTGCCAGCCGGTCCGGAGCCTACGAGCAGTACTTC.

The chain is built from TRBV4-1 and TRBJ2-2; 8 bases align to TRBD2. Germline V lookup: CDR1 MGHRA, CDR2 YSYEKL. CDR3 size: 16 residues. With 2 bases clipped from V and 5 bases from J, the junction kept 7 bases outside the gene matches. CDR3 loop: CASSQNSGERTGELFF. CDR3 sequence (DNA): TGCGCCAGCAGCCAAAATAGCGGGGAGAGGACCGGGGAGCTGTTTTTT.

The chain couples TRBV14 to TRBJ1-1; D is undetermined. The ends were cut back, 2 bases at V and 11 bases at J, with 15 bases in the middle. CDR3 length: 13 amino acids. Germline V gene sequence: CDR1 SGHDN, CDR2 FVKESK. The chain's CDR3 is CASSQTTEGTAFF. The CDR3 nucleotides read TGTGCCAGCAGCCAAACTACAGAGGGTACGGCTTTCTTT.

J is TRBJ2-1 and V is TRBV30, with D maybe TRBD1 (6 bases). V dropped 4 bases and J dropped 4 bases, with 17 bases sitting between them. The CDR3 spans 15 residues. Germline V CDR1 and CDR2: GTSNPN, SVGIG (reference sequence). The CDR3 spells CAWKGGPQGYNEQFF. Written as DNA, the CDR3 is TGTGCCTGGAAAGGAGGACCCCAGGGGTACAATGAGCAGTTCTTC.

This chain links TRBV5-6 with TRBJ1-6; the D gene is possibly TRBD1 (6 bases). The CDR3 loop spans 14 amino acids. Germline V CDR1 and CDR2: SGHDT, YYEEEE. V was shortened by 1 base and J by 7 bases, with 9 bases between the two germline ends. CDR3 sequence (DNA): TGTGCCAGCAGCTTGCCTCAGGGGAATTCACCCCTCCACTTT. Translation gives CASSLPQGNSPLHF.

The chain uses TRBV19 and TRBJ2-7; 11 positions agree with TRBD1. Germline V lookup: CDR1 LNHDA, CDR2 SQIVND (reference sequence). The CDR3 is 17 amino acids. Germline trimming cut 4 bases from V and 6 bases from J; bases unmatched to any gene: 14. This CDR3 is CASSKRPPGQGAAEQYF. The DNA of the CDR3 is TGTGCCAGTAGTAAAAGACCCCCCGGACAGGGGGCGGCCGAGCAGTACTTC.

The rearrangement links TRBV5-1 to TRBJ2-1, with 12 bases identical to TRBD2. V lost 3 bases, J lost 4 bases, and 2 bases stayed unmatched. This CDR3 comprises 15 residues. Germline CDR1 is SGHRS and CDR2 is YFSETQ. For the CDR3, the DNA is TGCGCCAGCAGCTCTAGCGGGGGGGCTTACAATGAGCAGTTCTTC. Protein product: CASSSSGGAYNEQFF.

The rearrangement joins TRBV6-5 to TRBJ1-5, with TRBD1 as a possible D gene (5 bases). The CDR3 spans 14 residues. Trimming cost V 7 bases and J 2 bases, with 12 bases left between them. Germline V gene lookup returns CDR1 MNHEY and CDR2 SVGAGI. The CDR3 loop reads CASKRGIGNQPQHF. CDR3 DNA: TGTGCCAGCAAAAGGGGTATAGGCAATCAGCCCCAGCATTTT.

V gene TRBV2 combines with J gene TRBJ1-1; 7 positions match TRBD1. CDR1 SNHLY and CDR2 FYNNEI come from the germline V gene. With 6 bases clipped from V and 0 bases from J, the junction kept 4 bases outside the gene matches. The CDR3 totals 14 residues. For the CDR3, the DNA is TGTGCCAGCAGCCTGACAGGGATGAACACTGAAGCTTTCTTT. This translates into CASSLTGMNTEAFF.

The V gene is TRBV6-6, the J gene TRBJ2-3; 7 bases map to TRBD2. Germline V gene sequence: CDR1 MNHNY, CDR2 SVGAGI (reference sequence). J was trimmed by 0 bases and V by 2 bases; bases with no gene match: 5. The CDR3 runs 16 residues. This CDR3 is CASSYPSGTSTDTQYF. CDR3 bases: TGTGCCAGCAGTTACCCCAGCGGGACTAGCACAGATACGCAGTATTTT.

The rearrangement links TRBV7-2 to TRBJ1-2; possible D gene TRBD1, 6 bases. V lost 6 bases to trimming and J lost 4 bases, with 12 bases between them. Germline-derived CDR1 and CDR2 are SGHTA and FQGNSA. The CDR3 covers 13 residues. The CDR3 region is CASSFGQPYGYTF. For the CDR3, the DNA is TGTGCCAGCAGTTTCGGACAGCCCTATGGCTACACCTTC.

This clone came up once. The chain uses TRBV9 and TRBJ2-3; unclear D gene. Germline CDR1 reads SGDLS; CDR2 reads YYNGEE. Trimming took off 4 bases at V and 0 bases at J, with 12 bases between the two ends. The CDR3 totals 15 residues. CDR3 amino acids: CASSLIGASTDTQYF. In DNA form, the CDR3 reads TGTGCCAGCAGCTTGATAGGAGCAAGCACAGATACGCAGTATTTT.